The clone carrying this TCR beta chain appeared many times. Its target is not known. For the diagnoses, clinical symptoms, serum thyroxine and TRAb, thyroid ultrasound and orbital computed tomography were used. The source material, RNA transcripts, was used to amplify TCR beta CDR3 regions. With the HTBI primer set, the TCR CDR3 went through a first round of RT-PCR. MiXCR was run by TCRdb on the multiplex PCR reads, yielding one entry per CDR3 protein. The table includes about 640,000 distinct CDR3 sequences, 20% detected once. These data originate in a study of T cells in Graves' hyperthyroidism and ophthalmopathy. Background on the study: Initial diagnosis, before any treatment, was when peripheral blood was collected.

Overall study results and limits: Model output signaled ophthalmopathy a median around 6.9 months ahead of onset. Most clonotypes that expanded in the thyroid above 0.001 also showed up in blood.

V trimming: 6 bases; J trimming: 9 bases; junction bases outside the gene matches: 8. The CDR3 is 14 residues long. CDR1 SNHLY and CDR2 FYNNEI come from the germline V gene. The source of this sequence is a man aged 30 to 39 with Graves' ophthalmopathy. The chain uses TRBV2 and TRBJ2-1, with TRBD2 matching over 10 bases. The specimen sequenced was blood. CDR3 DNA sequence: TGTGCCAGCAGAGGGCTAGCGGGAGAGGTTGAGCAGTTCTTC. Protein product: CASRGLAGEVEQFF.